This TCR beta chain was sequenced for a study of cytomegalovirus exposure and HLA in healthy donors. Germline CDR1 SGHRS, CDR2 YFSETQ. V was pared by 0 bases and J by 3 bases, with 12 bases between. The CDR3 runs 15 residues. The primer mix had 60 Vbeta and 13 Jbeta primers. Assay: immunoSEQ multiplex PCR; the TCRdb copy retains only in-frame clones and omits some. The sample shows about 250,000 clones, just over 70% of them seen only once. The study's findings and limits: According to the study, around 180 TCR beta chains were cytomegalovirus-associated. A later analysis, which compared TCR beta chains of equal frequency, found the HLA-associated ones more clonally expanded. An apparent linkage of common viral pathogens to several of the most significant clusters emerged in a later analysis.

On this clone itself: The antigen remains undetermined.

This clonotype was obtained from a female donor in good health and CMV-seronegative. This chain connects TRBV5-1 to TRBJ1-1; D is ambiguous. The sample comprised PBMCs. The chain's CDR3 is CASSLVEGGHTEAFF. The CDR3 DNA is TGCGCCAGCAGCTTGGTAGAGGGAGGCCACACTGAAGCTTTCTTT. The complete variable domain, with remaining parts taken from reference TRBV5-1 and TRBJ1-1, reads KAGVTQTPRYLIKTRGQQVTLSCSPISGHRSVSWYQQTPGQGLQFLFEYFSETQRNKGNFPGRFSGRQFSNSRSEMNVSTLELGDSALYLCASSLVEGGHTEAFFGQGTRLTVV.